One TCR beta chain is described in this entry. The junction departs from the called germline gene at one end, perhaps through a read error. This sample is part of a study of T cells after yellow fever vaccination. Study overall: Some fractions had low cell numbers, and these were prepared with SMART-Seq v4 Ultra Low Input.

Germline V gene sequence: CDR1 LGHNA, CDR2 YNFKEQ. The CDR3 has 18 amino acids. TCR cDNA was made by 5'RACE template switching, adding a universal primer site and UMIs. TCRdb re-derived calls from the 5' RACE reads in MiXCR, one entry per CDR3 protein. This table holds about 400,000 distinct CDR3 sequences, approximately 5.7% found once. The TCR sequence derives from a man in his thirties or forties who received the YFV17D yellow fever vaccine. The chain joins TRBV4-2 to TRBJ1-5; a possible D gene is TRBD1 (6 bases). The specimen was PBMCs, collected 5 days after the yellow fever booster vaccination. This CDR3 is CAISHGLTGTTSNQPQHF. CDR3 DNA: TGTGCCATCAGCCACGGGCTCACAGGGACGACAAGCAATCAGCCCCAGCATTTT.